This T cell receptor beta chain was recorded in a study of blood T cell repertoires in COVID-19. This CDR3 is built from 13 residues. The germline gives CDR1 MDHEN, CDR2 SYDVKM. Trimming stripped 6 bases from V and 9 bases from J, with 15 bases between. Under the authors' procedure: Amplification from reference gene primers served as the basis for estimated nucleated cell counts. The method was immunoSEQ multiplex PCR; TCRdb's version includes in-frame clones alone and lacks a portion of them. That table is the source of V, J and clone size, and D and trimming were worked out from the DNA. The sample contains more than 85,000 clones, around 87% of which appear only once.

The sequenced sample consisted of peripheral blood. This TCR was recovered from a human donor in a cohort sampled during active COVID-19. The chain has TRBV28 and TRBJ1-5, with D unresolved. The CDR3 DNA sequence: TGTGCCAGCAGGCGCCCCGCGGGAGGGCCCCAGCATTTT. The encoded protein is CASRRPAGGPQHF.